This is a list of T cell receptor beta chains from one sample in a study of T cell responses to AZD1222 COVID-19 vaccine. This table comes from immunoSEQ multiplex PCR, and its TCRdb copy is limited to in-frame clones, with some not included. The repertoire holds some 130,000 clones, with around nine tenths as singletons. The source material was peripheral blood, sampled on day 0 of AZD1222 vaccination. Source of these receptors: an adult in good health. The CDR3 runs from the conserved cysteine through the conserved F or W. D genes are given only for firm matches. Part of the rows lack a size; the others show once, few, many or a class for expanded clones.

V gene: TRBV19; CDR3 length: 16; D gene: NA; J gene: TRBJ2-1; clone size: NA; CDR3 protein: CASSIVLAESINEQFF; CDR3 DNA: TGTGCCAGTAGTATTGTACTGGCAGAAAGTATCAATGAGCAGTTCTTC
V gene: TRBV24-1; CDR3 length: 15; D gene: TRBD1; J gene: TRBJ2-2; clone size: NA; CDR3 protein: CATSENRGRTGELFF; CDR3 DNA: TGTGCCACCAGTGAAAACAGGGGGCGAACCGGGGAGCTGTTTTTT
V gene: TRBV19; CDR3 length: 12; D gene: NA; J gene: TRBJ2-2; clone size: NA; CDR3 protein: CASSIITGELFF; CDR3 DNA: TGTGCCAGTAGTATAATAACCGGGGAGCTGTTTTTT
V gene: TRBV11-2; CDR3 length: 19; D gene: TRBD2; J gene: TRBJ2-1; clone size: NA; CDR3 protein: CASSLLGLAGGSSYNEQFF; CDR3 DNA: TGTGCCAGCAGCTTACTGGGACTAGCGGGAGGGAGCTCCTACAATGAGCAGTTCTTC
V gene: TRBV7-2; CDR3 length: 15; D gene: NA; J gene: TRBJ1-2; clone size: NA; CDR3 protein: CASSLAVQGPYGYTF; CDR3 DNA: TGTGCCAGCAGCTTAGCGGTTCAGGGTCCCTATGGCTACACCTTC
V gene: TRBV19; CDR3 length: 15; D gene: TRBD1; J gene: TRBJ1-5; clone size: NA; CDR3 protein: CASSIAGGSNQPQHF; CDR3 DNA: TGTGCCAGTAGTATAGCAGGGGGAAGCAATCAGCCCCAGCATTTT
V gene: TRBV10-1; CDR3 length: 15; D gene: NA; J gene: TRBJ2-4; clone size: NA; CDR3 protein: CASSAGSVAKNIQYF; CDR3 DNA: TGCGCCAGCAGTGCAGGGTCGGTAGCCAAAAACATTCAGTACTTC
V gene: TRBV5-4; CDR3 length: 13; D gene: TRBD1; J gene: TRBJ2-5; clone size: NA; CDR3 protein: CASSRGQQETQYF; CDR3 DNA: TGTGCCAGCAGCAGGGGACAGCAAGAGACCCAGTACTTC
V gene: TRBV6-4; CDR3 length: 14; D gene: NA; J gene: TRBJ2-1; clone size: NA; CDR3 protein: CASSAEGSYNEQFF; CDR3 DNA: TGTGCCAGCAGTGCGGAGGGCTCCTACAATGAGCAGTTCTTC
V gene: TRBV6-2/TRBV6-3; CDR3 length: 15; D gene: NA; J gene: TRBJ2-1; clone size: NA; CDR3 protein: CASSLIAILYNEQFF; CDR3 DNA: TGTGCCAGCAGTTTAATAGCGATTCTCTACAATGAGCAGTTCTTC
V gene: TRBV7-2; CDR3 length: 14; D gene: TRBD1; J gene: TRBJ1-5; clone size: NA; CDR3 protein: CASSRGQGNQPQHF; CDR3 DNA: TGTGCCAGCAGCCGCGGACAGGGGAATCAGCCCCAGCATTTT
V gene: TRBV11-3; CDR3 length: 14; D gene: TRBD2; J gene: TRBJ2-3; clone size: NA; CDR3 protein: CASTSTSGTDTQYF; CDR3 DNA: TGTGCCAGCACCTCGACTAGCGGCACAGATACGCAGTATTTT
V gene: TRBV12-5; CDR3 length: 11; D gene: NA; J gene: TRBJ2-5; clone size: NA; CDR3 protein: CASGWLETQYF; CDR3 DNA: TGTGCTAGTGGTTGGTTGGAGACCCAGTACTTC
V gene: TRBV7-3; CDR3 length: 15; D gene: NA; J gene: TRBJ1-1; clone size: NA; CDR3 protein: CASSEGSWGNTEAFF; CDR3 DNA: TGTGCCAGCAGCGAAGGGAGCTGGGGAAACACTGAAGCTTTCTTT
V gene: TRBV7-2; CDR3 length: 15; D gene: TRBD2; J gene: TRBJ2-7; clone size: NA; CDR3 protein: CASGDTSAGFYEQYF; CDR3 DNA: TGTGCCAGCGGAGACACTAGCGCAGGATTCTACGAGCAGTACTTC
V gene: TRBV6-5; CDR3 length: 15; D gene: NA; J gene: TRBJ2-7; clone size: NA; CDR3 protein: CASSSPGRGQDEQYF; CDR3 DNA: TGTGCCAGCAGTTCCCCCGGGAGGGGGCAAGACGAGCAGTACTTC
V gene: TRBV19; CDR3 length: 12; D gene: NA; J gene: TRBJ1-6; clone size: NA; CDR3 protein: CASSERSSPLHF; CDR3 DNA: TGTGCCAGTAGTGAACGGAGTTCACCCCTCCACTTT
V gene: TRBV5-6; CDR3 length: 15; D gene: TRBD2; J gene: TRBJ2-7; clone size: NA; CDR3 protein: CASSWGASGRTEQYF; CDR3 DNA: TGTGCCAGCAGCTGGGGGGCTAGCGGGAGGACTGAGCAGTACTTC
V gene: TRBV30; CDR3 length: 13; D gene: TRBD1; J gene: TRBJ2-7; clone size: NA; CDR3 protein: CAWSVSRQGARYF; CDR3 DNA: TGTGCCTGGAGTGTATCACGGCAGGGGGCCCGGTACTTC
V gene: TRBV11-3; CDR3 length: 14; D gene: TRBD1; J gene: TRBJ1-1; clone size: NA; CDR3 protein: CASSWGQSNTEAFF; CDR3 DNA: TGTGCCAGCAGCTGGGGACAGTCCAACACTGAAGCTTTCTTT
V gene: TRBV4-2; CDR3 length: 16; D gene: NA; J gene: TRBJ2-3; clone size: NA; CDR3 protein: CASSSGFRSGPHTQYF; CDR3 DNA: TGTGCCAGCAGCTCCGGGTTCAGGTCAGGCCCGCATACGCAGTATTTT
V gene: TRBV11-3; CDR3 length: 13; D gene: NA; J gene: TRBJ2-1; clone size: NA; CDR3 protein: CASSRTTLEEQFF; CDR3 DNA: TGTGCCAGCTCCAGGACCACCCTCGAAGAGCAGTTCTTC
V gene: TRBV7-8; CDR3 length: 16; D gene: TRBD2; J gene: TRBJ2-7; clone size: NA; CDR3 protein: CASSKRGTSPNYEQYF; CDR3 DNA: TGTGCCAGCAGCAAGCGAGGGACTAGCCCGAACTACGAGCAGTACTTC
V gene: TRBV5-1; CDR3 length: 14; D gene: NA; J gene: TRBJ1-1; clone size: NA; CDR3 protein: CASSTGRGNTEAFF; CDR3 DNA: TGCGCCAGCAGCACCGGACGGGGGAACACTGAAGCTTTCTTT
V gene: TRBV6-4; CDR3 length: 16; D gene: NA; J gene: TRBJ1-2; clone size: NA; CDR3 protein: CASSDSRKGVNYGYTF; CDR3 DNA: TGTGCCAGCAGTGACTCGAGGAAGGGGGTAAACTATGGCTACACCTTC
V gene: TRBV18; CDR3 length: 16; D gene: TRBD2; J gene: TRBJ2-1; clone size: once; CDR3 protein: CASSPAASGSYNEQFF; CDR3 DNA: TGTGCCAGCTCACCAGCAGCTAGCGGGAGTTACAATGAGCAGTTCTTC
V gene: TRBV7-2; CDR3 length: 14; D gene: TRBD1; J gene: TRBJ2-7; clone size: once; CDR3 protein: CASSPRQGSYEQYF; CDR3 DNA: TGTGCCAGCAGCCCCCGACAGGGATCCTACGAGCAGTACTTC
V gene: TRBV7-2; CDR3 length: 15; D gene: TRBD1; J gene: TRBJ1-2; clone size: NA; CDR3 protein: CASSLPGQQVYGYTF; CDR3 DNA: TGTGCCAGCAGCCTACCGGGACAGCAGGTCTATGGCTACACCTTC
V gene: TRBV7-2; CDR3 length: 14; D gene: NA; J gene: TRBJ1-4; clone size: NA; CDR3 protein: CASSIGGAGEKLFF; CDR3 DNA: TGTGCCAGCAGCATCGGGGGGGCGGGTGAAAAACTGTTTTTT
V gene: TRBV6-5; CDR3 length: 14; D gene: TRBD1; J gene: TRBJ2-5; clone size: NA; CDR3 protein: CASSQDRRFETQYF; CDR3 DNA: TGTGCCAGCAGTCAGGACAGGCGGTTTGAGACCCAGTACTTC
V gene: TRBV12-3/TRBV12-4; CDR3 length: 13; D gene: NA; J gene: TRBJ2-1; clone size: NA; CDR3 protein: CASSLPTNDEQFF; CDR3 DNA: TGTGCCAGCAGTCTCCCGACCAACGATGAGCAGTTCTTC
V gene: TRBV6-2/TRBV6-3; CDR3 length: 14; D gene: NA; J gene: TRBJ2-7; clone size: NA; CDR3 protein: CASSYRTATYEQYF; CDR3 DNA: TGTGCCAGCAGTTACAGGACGGCTACCTACGAGCAGTACTTC
V gene: TRBV7-2; CDR3 length: 15; D gene: NA; J gene: TRBJ1-5; clone size: NA; CDR3 protein: CASSLEREGNQPQHF; CDR3 DNA: TGTGCCAGCAGCTTAGAGAGGGAAGGCAATCAGCCCCAGCATTTT
V gene: TRBV9; CDR3 length: 13; D gene: NA; J gene: TRBJ1-1; clone size: NA; CDR3 protein: CASSQGMNTEAFF; CDR3 DNA: TGTGCCAGCAGCCAGGGAATGAACACTGAAGCTTTCTTT
V gene: TRBV9; CDR3 length: 16; D gene: NA; J gene: TRBJ2-2; clone size: NA; CDR3 protein: CASGLDRRVGAGELFF; CDR3 DNA: TGTGCCAGCGGACTAGACAGGAGGGTTGGCGCCGGGGAGCTGTTTTTT
V gene: TRBV7-2; CDR3 length: 12; D gene: NA; J gene: TRBJ1-5; clone size: NA; CDR3 protein: CASSLVGQPQHF; CDR3 DNA: TGTGCCAGCAGCTTAGTGGGGCAGCCCCAGCATTTT